This record concerns one T cell receptor (beta chain) sequence. The antigen is unknown. Germline lookup yields CDR1 MDHEN and CDR2 SYDVKM. The CDR3 is made up of 15 amino acids. V lost 3 bases to trimming and J lost 6 bases; unmatched junction nucleotides: 8. These data belong to a study of T cell responses to AZD1222 COVID-19 vaccine. Regarding the study as a whole: Dominant CD4 TCR responses targeted spike regions 160-218 and 743-854. Two doses of AZD1222 preceded a rise in Spike-specific TCR breadth and depth. Targeting of unmutated variant regions was reportedly seen in nearly half of spike-specific TCRs.

Measured with immunoSEQ multiplex PCR; TCRdb has only the in-frame clones, and not every one. The data contain more than 150,000 clones, under 95% of them singletons. This TCR derives from an adult who received the AZD1222 COVID-19 vaccine. The sample here was peripheral blood, taken 28 days after the second AZD1222 dose. This chain joins TRBV28 and TRBJ2-7; 10 bases match TRBD2. The CDR3 spells CASSLGTSVGGEQYF. CDR3 coding DNA: TGTGCCAGCAGTTTGGGGACTAGCGTAGGGGGCGAGCAGTACTTC.